The 22 T cell receptor beta chains reported below all come from one sample, sequenced in a study of molecular identifiers for immune sequencing clone quantification. TCRdb called the PCR reads again in MiXCR, with one record for every CDR3 protein. The repertoire consists of 20,000 or so distinct CDR3 sequences, with about a fifth occurring once and the leading ten covering 5.5% to 7%. Sequenced: naive CD8+ T cells from blood, with Jurkat cell RNA spiked in. Noted subset: FACS-sorted CD8+CD4-CCR7+CD45RA+ naive T cells. These receptors came from a human donor in good health. Some libraries in this study had Jurkat cell RNA spiked in.

This clonotype has ten or more counts. The chain uses TRBV4-3 and TRBJ2-5, with no clear D. Trimming stripped 2 bases from V and 5 bases from J, with 15 bases between. The CDR3 loop spans 15 amino acids. Germline CDR1 reads LGHNA; CDR2 reads YSLEER. The CDR3 is CASSQKTTPHETQYF. CDR3 DNA: TGCGCCAGCAGCCAAAAAACAACCCCTCACGAGACCCAGTACTTC.

This clonotype is labeled as medium-sized (0.01 to 0.1%). The V and J genes are TRBV24-1 and TRBJ2-2, with 11 bases that match TRBD2. This CDR3 comprises 18 residues. Germline V gives CDR1 KGHDR, CDR2 SFDVKD. The trim removed 0 bases at V and 3 bases at J, leaving 5 bases unmatched. DNA of the CDR3: TGTGCCACCAGTGATTTGCCTCTAGCGGGAGGTTACACCGGGGAGCTGTTTTTT. Its protein is CATSDLPLAGGYTGELFF.

At least ten counts were recorded for this clonotype. The chain carries TRBV5-5 and TRBJ2-7; 8 bases align to TRBD2. The CDR3 covers 14 residues. Germline V gene data show CDR1 as SGHKS and CDR2 as YYEKEE (reference sequence). V was pared by 2 bases and J by 0 bases, with 1 base of the junction left unmatched. The CDR3 DNA reads TGTGCCAGCAGCTTCACTAGCGGCTCCTACGAGCAGTACTTC. This sequence encodes CASSFTSGSYEQYF.

This clonotype occurred many times. The chain joins TRBV20-1 to TRBJ2-7; 7 bases match TRBD1. CDR1 DFQATT and CDR2 SNEGSKA come from the germline V gene (reference sequence). This CDR3 spans 14 amino acids. J gave up 4 bases and V 6 bases, and 12 bases lay outside the gene matches. In DNA form, the CDR3 reads TGCAGTGCAGACATGGGACAGAGAGCTTACGAGCAGTACTTC. It encodes CSADMGQRAYEQYF.

This clonotype was counted many times. The chain joins TRBV6-6 to TRBJ2-2; 13 bases fit TRBD2. The germline V gene has CDR1 MNHNY and CDR2 SVGAGI (reference sequence). The CDR3 runs 18 residues. Losses at the gene ends were 5 bases for V and 4 bases for J; bases not matched to a gene: 10. Here the CDR3 DNA reads TGTGCCAGCAGTACCGGACTAGCGGGAGCGGGTGGCACCGGGGAGCTGTTTTTT. As protein: CASSTGLAGAGGTGELFF.

This clonotype was counted a few times. The chain has TRBV27 and TRBJ2-3; D is ambiguous. The germline gives CDR1 MNHEY, CDR2 SMNVEV (reference sequence). The V end lost 5 bases, the J end lost 2 bases, and 11 bases lay between the germline ends. This CDR3 is 14 amino acids long. This CDR3 is CASSPLGPTDTQYF. CDR3 bases: TGTGCCAGCAGTCCGCTTGGGCCCACAGATACGCAGTATTTT.

This clonotype is judged medium-sized. J is TRBJ2-1 and V is TRBV7-8; D unclear. CDR1 and CDR2 (germline): SGHVS, FQNEAQ. V lost 1 base to trimming and J lost 5 bases, with 12 bases between them. This CDR3 comprises 15 residues. The CDR3 is CASSLGQRLHNEQFF. CDR3 nucleotide sequence: TGTGCCAGCAGCTTAGGGCAGAGGTTACACAATGAGCAGTTCTTC.

The rearrangement joins TRBV6-2 or TRBV6-3 to TRBJ1-5, with D possibly TRBD1 on 5 matching bases. This CDR3 is built from 13 residues. Germline loops: CDR1 MNHEY, CDR2 SVGEGT. V shed 7 bases and J shed 5 bases, with 12 bases lying between them. CDR3 in amino acids: CASTHRTYQPQHF. The CDR3 coding sequence is TGTGCCAGCACCCATAGGACATATCAGCCCCAGCATTTT.

This clonotype was seen many times. The CDR3 DNA sequence: TGTGCCAGCAGTTCGGACAGCTTAGCCAAAAACATTCAGTACTTC. Protein sequence: CASSSDSLAKNIQYF. The chain is built from TRBV6-2 or TRBV6-3 and TRBJ2-4, with D possibly TRBD1 on 6 matching bases. Germline V gene sequence: CDR1 MNHEY, CDR2 SVGEGT. V was pared by 4 bases and J by 0 bases, with 10 bases between. This CDR3 is 15 amino acids long.

This clonotype is categorized as medium-sized. The chain combines TRBV12-3 or TRBV12-4 with TRBJ2-3; 10 bases align to TRBD1. The CDR3 covers 15 residues. The trim removed 6 bases at V and 2 bases at J, leaving 5 bases unmatched. DNA of the CDR3: TGTGCCAGCAGCCGGACAGGGGGACCCACAGATACGCAGTATTTT. Its translation is CASSRTGGPTDTQYF.

By share, this clonotype ranks as medium-sized. The chain employs TRBV13 and TRBJ2-1; D not resolved. The CDR3 has 12 amino acids. V was pared by 2 bases and J by 7 bases, with 6 bases between. CDR1 is PRHDT, CDR2 FYEKMQ, per germline (reference sequence). This CDR3 reads CASSLTANEQFF. In nucleotides, the CDR3 is TGTGCCAGCAGCTTAACGGCGAATGAGCAGTTCTTC.

Concerning this clonotype itself: A clone one base away is much larger, so this may be a read error. The chain is built from TRBV6-6 and TRBJ2-1; D is possibly TRBD2 (5 bases). The CDR3 has 15 residues. Per the germline V gene, CDR1 is MNHNY and CDR2 is SVGAGI (reference sequence). CDR3 sequence: CACSPYGELVSEQFF. The CDR3 DNA sequence: TGTGCCTGCAGCCCCTATGGGGAGTTGGTGTCTGAGCAGTTCTTC.

V usage is TRBV12-3 or TRBV12-4 and J usage is TRBJ2-2, with no clear D. The CDR3 spans 16 residues. Trimming stripped 5 bases from V and 1 base from J, with 14 bases between. The CDR3 coding sequence is TGTGCCAGCAGTCCACCGACCCAAGAGAACACCGGGGAGCTGTTTTTT. Translating gives CASSPPTQENTGELFF.

This clonotype is labeled medium-sized (0.01 to 0.1%). The genes are TRBV6-6 and TRBJ2-7; 7 bases align to TRBD1. CDR1 MNHNY and CDR2 SVGAGI come from the germline V gene (reference sequence). CDR3 length: 12 residues. V dropped 7 bases and J dropped 1; count of bases not matched to a gene: 1. The CDR3 nucleotides read TGTGCCAGCACGACAGGGTCCTACGAGCAGTACTTC. Translated: CASTTGSYEQYF.

This clonotype was seen at least ten times. The chain joins TRBV12-3 or TRBV12-4 to TRBJ2-3, with D maybe TRBD2 (5 bases). The CDR3 length is 15 residues. V was shortened by 5 bases and J by 2 bases, with 14 bases between the two germline ends. The CDR3 nucleotides are TGTGCCAGCAGTGTGTACGAGGGTGACACAGATACGCAGTATTTT. It encodes CASSVYEGDTDTQYF.

There are many counts of this clonotype. J is TRBJ2-7 and V is TRBV29-1; the D is unclear. The germline V and J ends were trimmed by 0 bases and 2 bases, with 8 bases remaining between them. The CDR3 loop spans 13 amino acids. Germline CDR1 reads SQVTM; CDR2 reads ANQGSEA. The CDR3: CSVEEVQTYEQYF. The CDR3 region has the DNA TGCAGCGTTGAAGAGGTACAGACCTACGAGCAGTACTTC.

The chain couples TRBV11-2 to TRBJ2-7; 9 nucleotides line up with TRBD1. Germline CDR1 and CDR2: SGHAT and FQNNGV. After removal of 6 bases from V and 7 bases from J, the junction contained 4 bases not matched to a gene. CDR3 length equals 12 residues. The CDR3 DNA reads as TGTGCCAGCAGGGACAGGGGAGGAGAGCAGTACTTC. Translating gives CASRDRGGEQYF. The variable domain in full, with the rest retrieved from reference TRBV11-2 and TRBJ2-7, is EAGVAQSPRYKIIEKRQSVAFWCNPISGHATLYWYQQILGQGPKLLIQFQNNGVVDDSQLPKDRFSAERLKGVDSTLKIQPAKLEDSAVYLCASRDRGGEQYFGPGTRLTVT.

This clonotype was detected only a few times. The genes are TRBV12-3 or TRBV12-4 and TRBJ2-3; 7 nucleotides match TRBD2. J gave up 1 base and V 7 bases, and 8 bases lay outside the gene matches. The length of the CDR3 is 15 residues. CDR3 loop: CASNPRGIGTDTQYF. The CDR3 DNA follows: TGTGCCAGCAACCCGCGGGGGATCGGCACAGATACGCAGTATTTT.

By proportion, this clonotype is medium-sized (0.01 to 0.1%). V and J are TRBV29-1 and TRBJ2-2; no clear D gene. CDR1 SQVTM and CDR2 ANQGSEA come from the germline V gene. Trimming pared 4 bases from V and 2 bases from J, leaving 8 bases between. The CDR3 sequence is 13 residues long. CDR3 nucleotide sequence: TGCAGCGTTGGGCAATCCAACACCGGGGAGCTGTTTTTT. Protein: CSVGQSNTGELFF.

The rearrangement uses TRBV29-1 and TRBJ2-7, with a weak D call TRBD2 (7 bases). The CDR3 loop spans 13 amino acids. The germline gives CDR1 SQVTM, CDR2 ANQGSEA. Between the trimmed V and J ends, which lost 4 bases and 3 bases, there was a span of 13 bases. DNA for the CDR3: TGCAGCGTTGTTCGGGGGGCTTTCTACGAGCAGTACTTC. The encoded protein is CSVVRGAFYEQYF.

In its sample, this clonotype was seen a few times. The V call is TRBV24-1, the J call TRBJ2-7; D is uncertain. The CDR3 loop spans 13 amino acids. The V end lost 3 bases, the J end lost 4 bases, and 9 bases lay between the germline ends. The germline gives CDR1 KGHDR, CDR2 SFDVKD. CDR3 coding DNA: TGTGCCACCAGTGATCCGGCCTTTTACGAGCAGTACTTC. This encodes CATSDPAFYEQYF.

This clonotype ranks as medium-sized. The chain employs TRBV9 and TRBJ2-7; 10 nucleotides match TRBD1. The ends lost 4 bases at V and 6 bases at J; junction bases unmatched: 1. The CDR3 has 12 residues. Per germline, CDR1 SGDLS and CDR2 YYNGEE. The CDR3 DNA reads as TGTGCCAGCAGCTGGACAGGGGGCGAGCAGTACTTC. Translated: CASSWTGGEQYF.